The 15 T cell receptor beta chains in this list originate from one sample, sequenced in a study of T cell responses to AZD1222 COVID-19 vaccine. Repertoires were generated with immunoSEQ multiplex PCR, while TCRdb's copy carries only in-frame clones and drops some. The sample records some 130,000 clones, 85% to 90% being singletons. The specimen was peripheral blood, collected on day 0 of AZD1222 vaccination. The receptor source for this set is an adult in good health.

This sequence joins TRBV9 and TRBJ1-5; the D gene is possibly TRBD1 (5 bases). Germline V lookup: CDR1 SGDLS, CDR2 YYNGEE. The CDR3 is 14 amino acids. The V end was cut by 4 bases, the J end by 5 bases, with 13 bases between. CDR3 region: CASSPPGGYQPQHF. The CDR3 region has the DNA TGTGCCAGCAGCCCACCTGGGGGGTATCAGCCCCAGCATTTT.

V usage is TRBV6-1 and J usage is TRBJ1-6, with 9 bases aligning to TRBD1. The CDR3 is 15 residues long. Unmatched junction bases numbered 6, after V lost 3 bases and J lost 9 bases. CDR1 is MNHNS, CDR2 SASEGT, per germline. The CDR3 bases are TGTGCCAGCAGTGAGGAAGACAGGGGGGCTTCACCCCTCCACTTT. Translating it yields CASSEEDRGASPLHF.

This clone turned up a few times. V usage is TRBV9 and J usage is TRBJ2-3; possibly TRBD2 for D (5 bases). Germline-derived CDR1 and CDR2 are SGDLS and YYNGEE. The CDR3 is 15 amino acids. Trimming shortened V by 5 bases and J by 2 bases, and 15 bases separated the two germline ends. In DNA form, the CDR3 reads TGTGCCAGCAGTCAAAACGGGGAGTTCACAGATACGCAGTATTTT. Protein: CASSQNGEFTDTQYF.

The V and J genes are TRBV4-3 and TRBJ1-1; D is uncertain. CDR1 LGHNA and CDR2 YSLEER come from the germline V gene. The V gene lost 0 bases and the J gene lost 4 bases, with 15 bases spanning the gap. The CDR3 extends over 16 amino acids. The CDR3 DNA reads TGCGCCAGCAGCCAAGATTTCGAAGTTTTGGGCACTGAAGCTTTCTTT. Protein: CASSQDFEVLGTEAFF.

The chain combines TRBV2 with TRBJ2-5; no clear D. The CDR3 consists of 12 residues. The germline CDR1 and CDR2 sequences are SNHLY and FYNNEI. Trimming left V 7 bases short and J 7 bases short, with 13 bases between. The CDR3 bases are TGTGCCAGCAATCGTTACTCGGGGACCCAGTACTTC. Translation: CASNRYSGTQYF.

This clone was counted only a few times. The chain recombines TRBV14 with TRBJ1-2; D is uncertain. The CDR3 sequence is 14 residues long. V dropped 1 base and J dropped 6 bases, with 12 bases sitting between them. CDR1 SGHDN and CDR2 FVKESK come from the germline V gene. The CDR3 bases are TGTGCCAGCAGCCAAGGCGTGGTCTGGGATGGCTACACCTTC. This translates into CASSQGVVWDGYTF. Using reference TRBV14 and TRBJ1-2 for the parts outside the CDR3, the full variable domain is EAGVTQFPSHSVIEKGQTVTLRCDPISGHDNLYWYRRVMGKEIKFLLHFVKESKQDESGMPNNRFLAERTGGTYSTLKVQPAELEDSGVYFCASSQGVVWDGYTFGSGTRLTVV.

The gene calls are TRBV28 and TRBJ1-5, with D hard to call. CDR3 length: 12 residues. V was clipped by 3 bases and J by 4 bases, with 4 bases between them. The germline gives CDR1 MDHEN, CDR2 SYDVKM. CDR3 sequence reads: CASSFSNQPQHF. CDR3 nucleotide sequence: TGTGCCAGCAGTTTTTCAAATCAGCCCCAGCATTTT.

The chain recombines TRBV28 with TRBJ1-2; 7 nucleotides agree with TRBD1. The germline V gene encodes CDR1 MDHEN and CDR2 SYDVKM. This CDR3 region has 16 residues. The junction had 9 bases not matched to a gene; V was cut back by 4 bases and J by 1 base. The CDR3 nucleotides are TGTGCCAGCAGTTCAACAGGGGCCACCCATAACTATGGCTACACCTTC. It encodes CASSSTGATHNYGYTF.

This clone has just one count. This chain links TRBV24-1 with TRBJ1-4; D not certain. There are 15 residues in the CDR3. Trimming took 4 bases from V and 3 from J, leaving 11 bases between them. The germline V gene encodes CDR1 KGHDR and CDR2 SFDVKD. The CDR3, as DNA: TGTGCCACCAGTGACACCGGCGGGTCTAATGAAAAACTGTTTTTT. Translating gives CATSDTGGSNEKLFF.

The chain couples TRBV19 to TRBJ1-2; D is undetermined. CDR1 LNHDA and CDR2 SQIVND come from the germline V gene (reference sequence). This CDR3 spans 11 amino acids. Trimming took 10 bases from V and 1 from J, leaving 7 bases between them. The CDR3 DNA reads as TGTGCCACTCTTGTTAACTATGGCTACACCTTC. It translates to CATLVNYGYTF.

This clone was counted a few times. V and J are TRBV5-1 and TRBJ1-1; D uncertain. The germline V and J ends were trimmed by 0 bases and 2 bases, with 11 bases remaining between them. The V gene's germline CDR1 is SGHRS and CDR2 YFSETQ. This CDR3 spans 15 amino acids. The CDR3 DNA reads as TGCGCCAGCAGCTTGGGGCCCAGGACCAACACTGAAGCTTTCTTT. Protein sequence: CASSLGPRTNTEAFF.

About this clone itself: Within the sample, other DNA sequences also encode this same CDR3. The CDR3 reads CASSFGTGVYEQYF. CDR3 coding DNA: TGTGCCAGCAGCTTCGGGACAGGGGTCTACGAGCAGTACTTC. The chain carries TRBV5-6 and TRBJ2-7; 10 nucleotides match TRBD1. The CDR3 runs 14 residues. Germline values: CDR1 SGHDT, CDR2 YYEEEE. The junction had 2 bases not matched to a gene; V was cut back by 2 bases and J by 3 bases. The complete variable domain, with remaining parts taken from reference TRBV5-6 and TRBJ2-7, reads DAGVTQSPTHLIKTRGQQVTLRCSPKSGHDTVSWYQQALGQGPQFIFQYYEEEERQRGNFPDRFSGHQFPNYSSELNVNALLLGDSALYLCASSFGTGVYEQYFGPGTRLTVT.

The rearrangement joins TRBV7-2 to TRBJ2-3; the D is unclear. CDR1 SGHTA and CDR2 FQGNSA come from the germline V gene. The CDR3 consists of 15 residues. Trimming removed 1 base at V and 0 bases at J, with 8 bases between. CDR3 nucleotide sequence: TGTGCCAGCAGCTTAGGACGGCGGAGCACAGATACGCAGTATTTT. This encodes CASSLGRRSTDTQYF.

V and J are TRBV28 and TRBJ1-4; 7 positions agree with TRBD1. The V gene's germline CDR1 is MDHEN and CDR2 SYDVKM. This CDR3 is 13 amino acids long. Trimming removed 11 bases from V and 5 bases from J; junction bases left unmatched: 8. The CDR3 bases are TGTGCCTCGACAGGGCCGAAGAATGAAAAACTGTTTTTT. Translation: CASTGPKNEKLFF.

The CDR3: CASSVGLNYGYTF. CDR3 nucleotide sequence: TGTGCCAGCAGCGTGGGGCTTAACTATGGCTACACCTTC. The rearrangement uses TRBV7-2 and TRBJ1-2; perhaps TRBD1 as D (5 bases). CDR1 and CDR2 from the germline V gene are SGHTA and FQGNSA. V lost 5 bases to trimming and J lost 1 base, with 8 bases between them. The CDR3 length is 13 residues.